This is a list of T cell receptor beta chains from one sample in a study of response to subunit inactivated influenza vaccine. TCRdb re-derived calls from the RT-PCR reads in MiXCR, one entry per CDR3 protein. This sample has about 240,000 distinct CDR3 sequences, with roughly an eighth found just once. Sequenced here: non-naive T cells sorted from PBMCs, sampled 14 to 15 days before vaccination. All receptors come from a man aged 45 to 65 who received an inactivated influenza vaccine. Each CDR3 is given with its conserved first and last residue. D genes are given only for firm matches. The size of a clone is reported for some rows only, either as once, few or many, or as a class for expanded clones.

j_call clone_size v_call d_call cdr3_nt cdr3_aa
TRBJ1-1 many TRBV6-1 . TGTGCCAGCAGTGCTCACAGGGTCATGAACACTGAAGCTTTCTTT CASSAHRVMNTEAFF
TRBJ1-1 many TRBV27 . TGTGCCAGCAGTTTATGGGCAGGGAAGACCACTGAAGCTTTCTTT CASSLWAGKTTEAFF
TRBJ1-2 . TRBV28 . TGTGCCAGCAGTTTCGGGAGGGGTGAAGGCTACACCTTC CASSFGRGEGYTF
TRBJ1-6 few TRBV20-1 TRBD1 TGCAGTGCCTCGACAGGGGATAATTCACCCCTCCACTTT CSASTGDNSPLHF
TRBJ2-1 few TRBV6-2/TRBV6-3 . TGTGCCAGCGGGGGGCGATTTATGGATGAGCAGTTCTTC CASGGRFMDEQFF
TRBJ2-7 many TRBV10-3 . TGTGCCATCAGTAGCGGGACAATGAGCTCCTACGAGCAGTACTTC CAISSGTMSSYEQYF
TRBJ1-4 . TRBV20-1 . TGCAGTGCTAGTTTAGGCAGCTTCAATGAAAAACTGTTTTTT CSASLGSFNEKLFF
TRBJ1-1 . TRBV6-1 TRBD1 TGTGCCAGCAGCCAGAGAACAGGGGTTACTGAAGCTTTCTTT CASSQRTGVTEAFF
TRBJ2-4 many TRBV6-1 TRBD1 TGTGCCAGCGGTCTTGGACAGGGAAAGGGCATTCAGTACTTC CASGLGQGKGIQYF
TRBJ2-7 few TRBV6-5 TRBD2 TGTGCCAGCAGTTTGACTAGCGGGAGTTCCCTTTCCTACGAGCAGTACTTC CASSLTSGSSLSYEQYF
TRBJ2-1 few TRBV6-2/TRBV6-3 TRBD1 TGTGCCAGCAGTTACAGCATTAATGACAGGGGCGAATATGAGCAGTTCTTC CASSYSINDRGEYEQFF
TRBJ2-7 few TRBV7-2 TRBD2 TGTGCCAGCAGCTTAGCGGGACTAGCGGAATACGAGCAGTACTTC CASSLAGLAEYEQYF
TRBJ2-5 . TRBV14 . TGTGCCAGCAGCCGTAGCCCGTCCGAGACCCAGTACTTC CASSRSPSETQYF
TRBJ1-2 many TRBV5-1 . TGCGCCAGCAGCTTGGACGCCAGATCTAACTATGGCTACACCTTC CASSLDARSNYGYTF
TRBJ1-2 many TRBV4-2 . TGTGCCAGCGGAGAATCTAATAGCAACTATGGCTACACCTTC CASGESNSNYGYTF
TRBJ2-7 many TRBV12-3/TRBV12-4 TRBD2 TGTGCCAGCAGCTCCTCCGGGACTAACTCCTACGAGCAGTACTTC CASSSSGTNSYEQYF
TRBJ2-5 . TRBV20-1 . TGCAGTGCTAGAGTACCAGGGTACCAAGAGACCCAGTACTTC CSARVPGYQETQYF
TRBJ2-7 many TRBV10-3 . TGTGCCGTCCGGGACGGAGATTCCTACGAGCAGTACTTC CAVRDGDSYEQYF
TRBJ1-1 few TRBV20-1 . TGCAGTGCTAGTGAATGGCGGACGAACACTGAAGCTTTCTTT CSASEWRTNTEAFF
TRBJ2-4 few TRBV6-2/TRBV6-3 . TGTGCCAGCAGTTACTCGACCTCCGCCTCACCCATGGGGATTCAGTACTTC CASSYSTSASPMGIQYF
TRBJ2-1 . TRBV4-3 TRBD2 TGCGCCAGCAGCCAAGGGGAGGGGCGCAATGAGCAGTTCTTC CASSQGEGRNEQFF
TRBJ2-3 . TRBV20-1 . TGCAGTGCTCTAGGCGGCACAGATACGCAGTATTTT CSALGGTDTQYF
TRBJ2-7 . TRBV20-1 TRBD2 TGCTGTGCTACCGCCACCATAGCGGGGCTTAACTACGAGCAGTACTTC CCATATIAGLNYEQYF
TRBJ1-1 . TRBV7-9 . TGTGCCAGCAGCTTATCTTTGGGGGGCGGGACCACTGAAGCTTTCTTT CASSLSLGGGTTEAFF
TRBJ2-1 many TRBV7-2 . TGTGCCAGCAGCTTAGCGTTAGTTTCGAACAATGAGCAGTTCTTC CASSLALVSNNEQFF
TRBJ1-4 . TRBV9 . TGTGCCAGCAGCGTAGCTCCCCAGGCAGAGAGTAACGAAAAACTGTTTTTT CASSVAPQAESNEKLFF
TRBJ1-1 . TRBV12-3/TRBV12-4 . TGTGCCAGCAGTCCCGCAGGAGCGAACACTGAAGCTTTCTTT CASSPAGANTEAFF
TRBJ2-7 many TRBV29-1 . TGCAGCGTTGGTCTCGTCCCCTACGAGCAGTACTTC CSVGLVPYEQYF
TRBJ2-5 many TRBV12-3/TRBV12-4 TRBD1 TGTGCCAGCCAGAACAGGGGCCAAGAGACCCAGTACTTC CASQNRGQETQYF
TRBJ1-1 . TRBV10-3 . TGTGCCATCAGTCTAGGAGCCACTGAAGCTTTCTTT CAISLGATEAFF
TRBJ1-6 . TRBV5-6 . TGTGCCAGCAGCTTGGGGGGGGGCTTGTCCCCCCTCCACTTT CASSLGGGLSPLHF
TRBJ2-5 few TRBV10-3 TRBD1 TGTGCCATCAGGACTACAGGGGGCCGAGAGACCCAGTACTTC CAIRTTGGRETQYF
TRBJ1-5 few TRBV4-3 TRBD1 TGCGCCAGCAGCCAAGACAGGGGGGTAAATCAGCCCCAGCATTTT CASSQDRGVNQPQHF
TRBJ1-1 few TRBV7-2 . TGTGCCAGCAGCTTAGCCCTTCCGAACACTGAAGCTTTCTTT CASSLALPNTEAFF
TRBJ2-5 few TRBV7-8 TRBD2 TGTGCCAGCAGCTCCCTCTGGACTAGCGGCCAAGAGACCCAGTACTTC CASSSLWTSGQETQYF
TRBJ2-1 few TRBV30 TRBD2 TGTGCCTGGCAACGCGGGACTAGGAGGGGGAATGAGCAGTTCTTC CAWQRGTRRGNEQFF